This TCR beta chain derives from a study of blood T cell repertoires in COVID-19. This clone has only one observation. Original data processing: Amplification of reference gene primers was used by the study to estimate nucleated cell counts. The method was immunoSEQ multiplex PCR; TCRdb's version includes in-frame clones alone and lacks a portion of them. V, J and clone size reflect that table, while D and trimming were determined from the DNA. The sample contains under 450,000 clones, 70% to 90% of which appear only once. Germline lookup yields CDR1 LNHNV and CDR2 YYDKDF (reference sequence). The CDR3 is 12 residues long. Between the trimmed V and J ends, which lost 4 bases and 10 bases, there was a span of 13 bases.

The rearrangement uses TRBV15 and TRBJ1-1; no clear D. Sequenced material: peripheral blood. The TCR originated in a woman between 45 and 65 years old with COVID-19, enrolled during active disease. The CDR3 DNA sequence: TGTGCCACCAGCAACCCGCCGGAGGTAGCTTTCTTT. It encodes CATSNPPEVAFF.